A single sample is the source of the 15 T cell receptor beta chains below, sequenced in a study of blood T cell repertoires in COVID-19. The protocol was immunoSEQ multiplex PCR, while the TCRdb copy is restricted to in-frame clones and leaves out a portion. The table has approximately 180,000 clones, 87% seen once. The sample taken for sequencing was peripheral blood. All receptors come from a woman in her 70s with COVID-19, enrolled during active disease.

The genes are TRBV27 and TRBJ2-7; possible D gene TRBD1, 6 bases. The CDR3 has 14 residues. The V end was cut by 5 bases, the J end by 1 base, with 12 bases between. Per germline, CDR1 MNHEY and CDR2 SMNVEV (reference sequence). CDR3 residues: CASSLRTDSYEQYF. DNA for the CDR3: TGTGCCAGCAGTCTCAGGACAGATTCCTACGAGCAGTACTTC.

The chain's CDR3 is CASSVGVTGLAKNIQYF. The CDR3 DNA reads TGTGCCAGCAGCGTAGGGGTGACAGGGTTAGCCAAAAACATTCAGTACTTC. The chain couples TRBV9 to TRBJ2-4, with 7 positions matching TRBD1. J gave up 0 bases and V 0 bases, and 6 bases lay outside the gene matches. CDR3 length: 17 residues. Germline CDR1 SGDLS, CDR2 YYNGEE.

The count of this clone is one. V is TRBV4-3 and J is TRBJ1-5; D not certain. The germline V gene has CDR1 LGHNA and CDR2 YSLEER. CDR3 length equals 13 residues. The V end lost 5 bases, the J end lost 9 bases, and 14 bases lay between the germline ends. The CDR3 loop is CASSTERGSPQHF. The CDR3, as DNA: TGCGCCAGCAGCACGGAACGGGGTTCGCCCCAGCATTTT.

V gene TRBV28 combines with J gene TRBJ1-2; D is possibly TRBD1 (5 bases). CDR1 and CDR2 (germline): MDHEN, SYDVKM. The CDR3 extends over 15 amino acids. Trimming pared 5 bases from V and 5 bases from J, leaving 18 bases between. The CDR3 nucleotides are TGTGCCAGCAGTGTCTCCAGGGCGATATCGTATGGCTACACCTTC. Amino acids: CASSVSRAISYGYTF.

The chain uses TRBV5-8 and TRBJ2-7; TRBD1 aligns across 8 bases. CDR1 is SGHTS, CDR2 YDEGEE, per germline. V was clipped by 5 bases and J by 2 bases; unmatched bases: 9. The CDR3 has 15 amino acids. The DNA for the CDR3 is TGTGCCAGCAGAATGACAGGGGCCTCCACCTACGAGCAGTACTTC. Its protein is CASRMTGASTYEQYF.

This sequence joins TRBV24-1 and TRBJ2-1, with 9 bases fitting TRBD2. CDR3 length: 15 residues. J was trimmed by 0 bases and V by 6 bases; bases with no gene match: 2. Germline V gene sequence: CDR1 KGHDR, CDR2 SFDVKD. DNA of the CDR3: TGTGCCACCAGTCAAGCGGGAGGCTCCTACAATGAGCAGTTCTTC. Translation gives CATSQAGGSYNEQFF.

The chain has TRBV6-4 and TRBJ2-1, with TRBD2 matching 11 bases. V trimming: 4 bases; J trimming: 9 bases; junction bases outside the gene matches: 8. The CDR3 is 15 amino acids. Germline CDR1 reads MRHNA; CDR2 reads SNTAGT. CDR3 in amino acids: CASSVVAGGPSEQFF. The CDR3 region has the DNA TGTGCCAGCAGTGTAGTAGCGGGAGGGCCGAGTGAGCAGTTCTTC.

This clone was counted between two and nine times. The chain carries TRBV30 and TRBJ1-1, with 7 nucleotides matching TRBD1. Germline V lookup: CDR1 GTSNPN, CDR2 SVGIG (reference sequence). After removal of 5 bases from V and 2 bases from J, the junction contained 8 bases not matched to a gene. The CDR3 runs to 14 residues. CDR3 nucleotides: TGTGCCTGGGACAGGGTGGGAGCAAACACTGAAGCTTTCTTT. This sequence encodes CAWDRVGANTEAFF.

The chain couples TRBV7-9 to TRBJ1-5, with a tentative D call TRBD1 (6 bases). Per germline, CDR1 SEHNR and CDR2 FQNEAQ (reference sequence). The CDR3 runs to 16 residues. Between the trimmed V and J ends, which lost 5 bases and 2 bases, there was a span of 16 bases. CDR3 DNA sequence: TGTGCCAGCAGCCCAAGTGGGGGCGGCGGCAATCAGCCCCAGCATTTT. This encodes CASSPSGGGGNQPQHF. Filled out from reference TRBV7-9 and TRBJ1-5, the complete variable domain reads DTGVSQNPRHKITKRGQNVTFRCDPISEHNRLYWYRQTLGQGPEFLTYFQNEAQLEKSRLLSDRFSAERPKGSFSTLEIQRTEQGDSAMYLCASSPSGGGGNQPQHFGDGTRLSIL.

The CDR3 nucleotides read TGCGCCAGCAGCCCGTTCGGACAGCCCTGGCTAGATACGCAGTATTTT. Its translation is CASSPFGQPWLDTQYF. The J gene is TRBJ2-3, the V gene TRBV5-1, with a possible D match to TRBD1 (6 bases). Trimming stripped 4 bases from V and 5 bases from J, with 20 bases between. The CDR3 is 16 amino acids. Germline-derived CDR1 and CDR2 are SGHRS and YFSETQ.

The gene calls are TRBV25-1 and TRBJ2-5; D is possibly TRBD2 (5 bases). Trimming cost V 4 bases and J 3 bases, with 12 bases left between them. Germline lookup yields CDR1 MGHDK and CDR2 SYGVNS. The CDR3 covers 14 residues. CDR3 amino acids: CASSVGNSKETQYF. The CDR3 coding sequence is TGTGCCAGCAGTGTCGGGAACTCAAAAGAGACCCAGTACTTC.

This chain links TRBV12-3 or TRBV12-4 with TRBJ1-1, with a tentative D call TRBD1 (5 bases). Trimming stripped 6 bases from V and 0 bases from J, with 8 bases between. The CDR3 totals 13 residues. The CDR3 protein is CASSRAMNTEAFF. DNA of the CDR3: TGTGCCAGCAGCAGGGCAATGAACACTGAAGCTTTCTTT.

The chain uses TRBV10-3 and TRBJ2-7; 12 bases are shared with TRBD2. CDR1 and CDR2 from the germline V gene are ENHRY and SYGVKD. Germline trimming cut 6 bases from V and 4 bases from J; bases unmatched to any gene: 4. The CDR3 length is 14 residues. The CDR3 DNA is TGTGCCATCAGCCTGACTAGCGGGAGTTACGAGCAGTACTTC. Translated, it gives CAISLTSGSYEQYF.

CDR3 amino acids: CASSFRSSYEQYF. The CDR3 DNA is TGTGCCAGCAGTTTTAGGAGCTCCTACGAGCAGTACTTC. The chain employs TRBV5-8 and TRBJ2-7; D not certain. Germline loops: CDR1 SGHTS, CDR2 YDEGEE. This CDR3 is built from 13 residues. V was shortened by 5 bases and J by 0 bases, with 9 bases between the two germline ends.

CDR3 in amino acids: CASSETILNLREQYF. CDR3 sequence (DNA): TGCGCCAGCAGTGAAACTATCCTAAACTTACGGGAGCAGTACTTC. The V and J genes are TRBV10-2 and TRBJ2-7; D is unresolved. The CDR3 has 15 amino acids. Trimming left V 3 bases short and J 7 bases short, with 19 bases between. Per the germline V gene, CDR1 is WSHSY and CDR2 is SAAADI.